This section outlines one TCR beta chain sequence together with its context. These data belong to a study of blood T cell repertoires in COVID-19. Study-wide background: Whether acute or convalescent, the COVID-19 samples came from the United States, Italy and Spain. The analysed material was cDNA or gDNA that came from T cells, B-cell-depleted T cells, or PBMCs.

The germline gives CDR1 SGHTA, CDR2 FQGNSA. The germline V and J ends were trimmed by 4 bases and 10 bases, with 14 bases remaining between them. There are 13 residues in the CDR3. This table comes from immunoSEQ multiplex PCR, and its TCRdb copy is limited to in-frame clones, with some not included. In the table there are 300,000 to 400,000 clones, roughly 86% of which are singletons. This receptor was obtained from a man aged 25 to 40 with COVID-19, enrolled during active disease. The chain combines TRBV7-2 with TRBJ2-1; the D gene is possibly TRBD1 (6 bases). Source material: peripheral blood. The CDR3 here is CASSSGTLGEQFF. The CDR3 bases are TGTGCCAGCAGCTCCGGGACACTGGGGGAGCAGTTCTTC.